These 16 T cell receptor beta chains share one sample of origin, sequenced in a study of T cells expressing NK-cell markers. TCRdb reanalyzed the 5' RACE reads, giving one entry per CDR3 protein sequence and no DNA. The sample data list 160,000 or so distinct CDR3 sequences. Sequencing used blood T cells: a sorted CD56 or NKG2C T cell subset, CD4+ or CD8+ T cells, or bulk PBMC T cells (not recorded which). The receptors were gathered from a woman between 18 and 70 years old in good health.

The gene calls are TRBV4-1 and TRBJ2-3; TCRdb's D gene call, TRBD2, goes unchecked for lack of DNA. The germline V gene has CDR1 MGHRA and CDR2 YSYEKL. The CDR3 totals 15 residues. CDR3 sequence: CASSQEASFTDTQYF.

The chain links TRBV5-1 to TRBJ2-5; checking the TCRdb D call of TRBD2 is not possible without DNA. The CDR3 is 15 residues long. CDR1 and CDR2 (germline): SGHRS, YFSETQ. The CDR3 region is CASSSKTSGEETQYF.

This chain connects TRBV7-8 to TRBJ1-2; no DNA is available, so the TRBD1 call from TCRdb remains unchecked. The CDR3 is made up of 15 amino acids. CDR1 is SGHVS, CDR2 FQNEAQ, per germline. The CDR3 loop reads CASSLELIRGRGYTF.

The chain joins TRBV7-7 to TRBJ2-7; TCRdb picks TRBD1, but there is no DNA to check that call. Germline V lookup: CDR1 SSHAT, CDR2 FNYEAQ (reference sequence). The CDR3 is 15 residues long. The CDR3 here is CASSFRLGHGYEQYF.

The V gene is TRBV6-1, the J gene TRBJ2-1; no DNA is available, so the TRBD2 call from TCRdb remains unchecked. The length of the CDR3 is 17 residues. Germline V gene data show CDR1 as MNHNS and CDR2 as SASEGT. CDR3: CASKRASGSFGSNEQFF.

The chain is built from TRBV12-3 or TRBV12-4 and TRBJ1-1; no DNA is available, so the TRBD1 call from TCRdb remains unchecked. The CDR3 length is 14 residues. CDR3 protein: CASTQQGVDTEAFF.

V is TRBV5-1 and J is TRBJ2-5; TCRdb lists TRBD1, though no DNA is available to test this call. This CDR3 comprises 14 residues. The germline V gene encodes CDR1 SGHRS and CDR2 YFSETQ. CDR3 amino acids: CASRLTGAQETQYF.

The rearrangement links TRBV20-1 to TRBJ2-1; TCRdb's assignment of TRBD2 cannot be checked, as there is no DNA. The CDR3 is 14 amino acids. Germline V gives CDR1 DFQATT, CDR2 SNEGSKA (reference sequence). The CDR3: CSATLASGYNEQFF.

V and J are TRBV6-1 and TRBJ2-7; no DNA is available, so the TRBD2 call from TCRdb remains unchecked. CDR1 and CDR2 from the germline V gene are MNHNS and SASEGT. This CDR3 is 15 amino acids long. The CDR3 loop is CASRERLAGTYEQYF.

The gene calls are TRBV27 and TRBJ2-7; the TCRdb D gene call, TRBD1, has no DNA to confirm it. Germline CDR1 MNHEY, CDR2 SMNVEV (reference sequence). CDR3 length: 16 residues. The CDR3 loop is CASSSFDRGSKNEQYF.

V usage is TRBV7-2 and J usage is TRBJ2-3; TCRdb indicates TRBD2, and absent DNA this call remains unverified. There are 13 residues in the CDR3. Germline lookup yields CDR1 SGHTA and CDR2 FQGNSA. The CDR3 protein is CASSSWTTDTQYF. Filled out from reference TRBV7-2 and TRBJ2-3, the complete variable domain reads GAGVSQSPSNKVTEKGKDVELRCDPISGHTALYWYRQSLGQGLEFLIYFQGNSAPDKSGLPSDRFSAERTGGSVSTLTIQRTQQEDSAVYLCASSSWTTDTQYFGPGTRLTVL.

The rearrangement joins TRBV4-1 to TRBJ1-1; the TCRdb D gene call, TRBD1, has no DNA to confirm it. Germline V lookup: CDR1 MGHRA, CDR2 YSYEKL. The length of the CDR3 is 15 residues. The CDR3 sequence is CASSPGTGVFAEAFF.

The chain links TRBV7-9 to TRBJ2-2. Germline values: CDR1 SEHNR, CDR2 FQNEAQ (reference sequence). CDR3 length equals 14 residues. The CDR3 is CASTSRGNTGELFF.

V is TRBV27 and J is TRBJ1-5. The germline V gene has CDR1 MNHEY and CDR2 SMNVEV (reference sequence). This CDR3 is 14 amino acids long. CDR3 amino acids: CASSLPGVGQPQHF.

The V call is TRBV28, the J call TRBJ2-3; TCRdb lists TRBD2, though no DNA is available to test this call. The CDR3 contains 13 residues. Per germline, CDR1 MDHEN and CDR2 SYDVKM. The chain's CDR3 is CASSVAGGATQYF.

The V and J genes are TRBV12-3 or TRBV12-4 and TRBJ1-2. CDR3 length equals 11 residues. CDR3 loop: CAIGRSYGYTF.